The clone carrying this T cell receptor beta chain was detected ten times or more. TCRdb fed the RT-PCR reads into MiXCR, producing one record per CDR3 protein. This sample has about 680,000 distinct CDR3 sequences; approximately 15% occur once, and the top ten carry 3.6%. The V end lost 4 bases, the J end lost 5 bases, and 9 bases lay between the germline ends. This CDR3 comprises 13 residues. Germline lookup yields CDR1 SGHTA and CDR2 FQGNSA. This clonotype originated in a female donor in good health, serving as a healthy control. V usage is TRBV7-2 and J usage is TRBJ1-5; no definite D call. The sequenced sample consisted of memory CD4+ T cells from blood. The CDR3 DNA sequence: TGTGCCAGCAGCTCACAAAGGGATCAGCCCCAGCATTTT. It encodes CASSSQRDQPQHF.